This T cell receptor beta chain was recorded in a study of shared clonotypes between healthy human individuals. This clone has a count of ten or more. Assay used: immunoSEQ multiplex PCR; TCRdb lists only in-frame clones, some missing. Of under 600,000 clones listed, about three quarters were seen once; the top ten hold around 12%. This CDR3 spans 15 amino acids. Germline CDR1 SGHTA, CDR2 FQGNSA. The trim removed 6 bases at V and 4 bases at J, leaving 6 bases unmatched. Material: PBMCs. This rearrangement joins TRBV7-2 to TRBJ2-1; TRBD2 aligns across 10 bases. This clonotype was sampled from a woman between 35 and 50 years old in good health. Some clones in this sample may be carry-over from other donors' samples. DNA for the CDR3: TGTGCCAGCAGAGCGGGGACTAGCGAATACAATGAGCAGTTCTTC. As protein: CASRAGTSEYNEQFF. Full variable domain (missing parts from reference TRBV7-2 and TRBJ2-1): GAGVSQSPSNKVTEKGKDVELRCDPISGHTALYWYRQSLGQGLEFLIYFQGNSAPDKSGLPSDRFSAERTGGSVSTLTIQRTQQEDSAVYLCASRAGTSEYNEQFFGPGTRLTVL.